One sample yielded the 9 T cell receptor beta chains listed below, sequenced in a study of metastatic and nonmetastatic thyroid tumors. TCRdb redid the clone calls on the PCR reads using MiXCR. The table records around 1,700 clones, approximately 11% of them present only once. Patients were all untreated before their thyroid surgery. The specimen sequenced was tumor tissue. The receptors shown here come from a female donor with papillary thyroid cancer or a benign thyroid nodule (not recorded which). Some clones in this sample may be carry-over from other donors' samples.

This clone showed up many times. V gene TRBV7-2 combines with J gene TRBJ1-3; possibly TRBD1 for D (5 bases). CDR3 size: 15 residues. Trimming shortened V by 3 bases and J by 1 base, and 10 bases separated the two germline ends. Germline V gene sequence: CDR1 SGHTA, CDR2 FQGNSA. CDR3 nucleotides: TGTGCCAGCAGCTTGGGGGGGTATTCTGGAAACACCATATATTTT. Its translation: CASSLGGYSGNTIYF. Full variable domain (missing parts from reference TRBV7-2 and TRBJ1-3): GAGVSQSPSNKVTEKGKDVELRCDPISGHTALYWYRQSLGQGLEFLIYFQGNSAPDKSGLPSDRFSAERTGGSVSTLTIQRTQQEDSAVYLCASSLGGYSGNTIYFGEGSWLTVV.

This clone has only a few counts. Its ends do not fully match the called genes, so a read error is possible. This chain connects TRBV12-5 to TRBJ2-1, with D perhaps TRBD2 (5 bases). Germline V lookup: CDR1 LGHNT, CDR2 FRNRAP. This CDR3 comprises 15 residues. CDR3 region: CASGFGLAPRDEQFF. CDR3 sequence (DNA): TGTGCTAGTGGTTTCGGGCTTGCGCCTCGGGATGAACAGTTCTTC.

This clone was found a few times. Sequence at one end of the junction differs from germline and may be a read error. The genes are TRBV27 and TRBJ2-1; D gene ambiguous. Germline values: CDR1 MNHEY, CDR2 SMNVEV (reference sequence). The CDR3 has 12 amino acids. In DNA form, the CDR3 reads TGTGCCAGCTTTACGGTCTGGAATGAGCAGCTCTTC. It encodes CASFTVWNEQLF.

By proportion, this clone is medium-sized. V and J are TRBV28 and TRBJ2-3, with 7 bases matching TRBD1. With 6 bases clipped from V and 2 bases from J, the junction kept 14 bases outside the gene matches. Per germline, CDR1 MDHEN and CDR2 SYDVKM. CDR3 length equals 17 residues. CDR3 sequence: CASRSPSGTDFTDTQYF. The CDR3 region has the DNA TGTGCCAGCAGGTCGCCCTCCGGGACAGATTTCACAGATACGCAGTATTTT.

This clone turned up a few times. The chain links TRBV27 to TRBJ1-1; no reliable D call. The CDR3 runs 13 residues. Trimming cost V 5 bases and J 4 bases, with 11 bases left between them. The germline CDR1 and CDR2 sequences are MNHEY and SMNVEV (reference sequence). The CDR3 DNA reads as TGTGCCAGCAGTCTCCCGGAGGGCACTGAAGCTTTCTTT. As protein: CASSLPEGTEAFF.

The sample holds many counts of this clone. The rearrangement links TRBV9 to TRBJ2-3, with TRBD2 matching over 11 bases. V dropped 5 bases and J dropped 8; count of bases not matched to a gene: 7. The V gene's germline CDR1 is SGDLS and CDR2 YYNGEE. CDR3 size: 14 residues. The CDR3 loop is CASSLAGGSGTQYF. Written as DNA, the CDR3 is TGTGCCAGCAGTCTAGCGGGGGGAAGTGGTACGCAGTATTTT.

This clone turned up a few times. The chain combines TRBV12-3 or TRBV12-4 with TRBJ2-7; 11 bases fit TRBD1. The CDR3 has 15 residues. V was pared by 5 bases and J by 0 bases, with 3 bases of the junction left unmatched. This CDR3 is CASSPGQGASYEQYF. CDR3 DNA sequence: TGTGCCAGCAGTCCTGGACAGGGGGCCTCCTACGAGCAGTACTTC.

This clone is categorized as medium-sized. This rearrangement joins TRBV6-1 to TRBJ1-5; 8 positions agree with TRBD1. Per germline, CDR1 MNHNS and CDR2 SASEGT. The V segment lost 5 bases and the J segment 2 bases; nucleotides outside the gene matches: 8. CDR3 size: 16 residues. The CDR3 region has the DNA TGTGCCAGCAGTTCTGATCAGGGGGCGGGCAATCAGCCCCAGCATTTT. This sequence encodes CASSSDQGAGNQPQHF.

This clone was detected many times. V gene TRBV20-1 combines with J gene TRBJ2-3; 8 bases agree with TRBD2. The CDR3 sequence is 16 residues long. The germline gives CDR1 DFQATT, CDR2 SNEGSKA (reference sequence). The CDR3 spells CSVYTKTAGAVDTQYF. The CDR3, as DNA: TGCAGCGTATATACAAAAACAGCGGGAGCAGTAGATACGCAGTATTTT.